This T cell receptor beta chain was profiled in a study of monozygotic twins with inflammatory bowel disease (dated by TCRdb to between 2018 and 2021). For the wider study: The full study comprised 28 monozygotic twin pairs: nine German pairs (four IBD-concordant, five IBD-discordant) and 19 IBD-discordant Danish pairs. Within discordant pairs, disease-associated traits were sought mainly by comparing IBD patients with their genetically identical healthy co-twins. Each individual had, on average, about 151 000 unique TCRalpha sequences and 181 000 unique TCRbeta sequences available for analysis. The paper as a whole reports these results and caveats: TCRbeta repertoire diversity, by inverse Simpson index, was decreased in IBD patients compared with their healthy co-twins. The results gave no support for a single strong signal or clonotype linked to IBD. IBD patients shared fewer clonotypes with other individuals than healthy twins did, most markedly in patients showing signs of disease activity. The analysis was unable to tell different T cell subtypes apart. Because patients were on differing immunosuppressive treatments, the repertoires may have picked up extra background noise and inter-individual variability. Concordant and discordant twins showed no difference in repertoire similarity, possibly because of limited statistical power.

The CDR1 and CDR2 encoded by the germline V gene are SGHVS and FNYEAQ. The CDR3 contains 15 residues, cysteine and phenylalanine counted. The DNA is unrecorded. From each donor, an approximately 2.3 ml peripheral blood sample was collected into PAXgene tubes and kept at -80 degrees C. Without any T cell sorting, total RNA was extracted from whole blood using the PAXgene blood miRNA kit on an automated QIAcube. Peripheral blood from monozygotic twin pairs, either concordant or discordant for inflammatory bowel disease, underwent deep TCRalpha and TCRbeta repertoire profiling that used unique molecular barcoding. Smoking habits were recorded for all twin pairs, and each individual was classified as a current, former or never smoker. Details on this clonotype: Its antigen target is currently unknown.

Library preparation employed 5' RACE. Preparation of each TCR library used 3,000 to 3,500 ng of total RNA. For each sample, cDNA synthesis with SMARTScribe reverse transcriptase was split into eight separate reactions. During cDNA synthesis, unique molecular identifiers containing a 6-nucleotide sample barcode were introduced by template switching. TCRalpha and TCRbeta cDNA was amplified in two nested PCRs of about 17 and 10 cycles, and bead purification was carried out after each PCR. Before amplification, cDNA was treated with uracil DNA-glycosylase and purified using the QIAquick PCR purification kit. The second PCR added Illumina TruSeq-compatible adapters along with sample-specific barcodes. TapeStation and Qubit were used to check library quality and concentration, and 5 ng of each library went into the pool. Pooled libraries were sequenced on an Illumina HiSeq2500 single-index Rapid Run with 2 x 100 bp reads and custom sequencing primers. Per the authors' processing: UMI-based consensus assembly with MiGEC version 1.2.6 was used to correct PCR and sequencing errors. MiXCR version 2.1.1 was used for V(D)J alignment, clonotype assembly and CDR3 extraction. Normalisation of gene usage, clonotype sharing and MAIT/NKT TCR abundance was achieved by analysing the top 1000, 10 000 and 20 000 clonotypes per sample. Diversity was computed as the inverse Simpson index with the vegan R package after downsampling to 27 000 UMIs. Paired Mann-Whitney U tests were applied to discordant twin pairs, and Benjamini-Hochberg correction was used for multiple testing. After TCRdb reprocessed the reads, each CDR3 protein sequence was kept as one row, without DNA. Clone size and V and J calls follow TCRdb, not the original study. This sample's clone table shows about 150,000 distinct CDR3 sequences. In total, the top ten clones hold roughly 1.2% of the sample.

This clonotype was obtained from a human donor with ulcerative colitis or Crohn's disease, or a healthy co-twin of an affected twin (not recorded which). The rearranged segments are TRBV7-6 and TRBJ2-7; TCRdb calls TRBD2, which cannot be checked without DNA. Sequences were obtained from blood. For the CDR3, the sequence is CASSSRGPKVYEQYF.